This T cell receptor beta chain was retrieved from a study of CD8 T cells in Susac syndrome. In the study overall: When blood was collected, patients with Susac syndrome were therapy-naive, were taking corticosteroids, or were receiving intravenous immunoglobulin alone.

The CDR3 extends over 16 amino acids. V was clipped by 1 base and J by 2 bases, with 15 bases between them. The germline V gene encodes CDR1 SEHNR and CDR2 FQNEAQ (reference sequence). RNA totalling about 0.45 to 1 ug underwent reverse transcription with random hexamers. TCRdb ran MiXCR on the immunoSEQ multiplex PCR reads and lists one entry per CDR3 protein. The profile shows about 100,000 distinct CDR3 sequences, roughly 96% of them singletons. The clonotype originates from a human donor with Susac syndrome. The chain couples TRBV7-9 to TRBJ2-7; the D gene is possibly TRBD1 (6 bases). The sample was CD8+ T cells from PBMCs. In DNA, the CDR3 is TGTGCCAGCAGCTTAGAAGGGGGTCCCAACCCCTACGAGCAGTACTTC. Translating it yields CASSLEGGPNPYEQYF.